The following is a T cell receptor beta chain sequence with its context. Its antigen is still unknown. This sample stems from a study of T cell repertoires in cytomegalovirus infection. Study as a whole: It was recently identified HLA-C-restricted and well-studied HLA-B-restricted CMV epitopes that the study used.

The CDR3 runs to 14 residues. The germline V gene encodes CDR1 LNHDA and CDR2 SQIVND (reference sequence). V was clipped by 6 bases and J by 8 bases; unmatched bases: 9. TCRdb independently ran MiXCR on the reads; one entry per CDR3 protein. The sample carries about 920,000 distinct CDR3 sequences, around 32% recorded once. This TCR came from a human donor in good health (CMV status not recorded). Some clones in this sample may be carry-over from other donors' samples. Sequencing used cultured CD8+ T cells from PBMCs, obtained from culture after CMV antigen stimulation. The chain combines TRBV19 with TRBJ2-1; 8 bases are a match to TRBD2. The CDR3 reads CASSPGVAGHEQFF. CDR3 nucleotide sequence: TGTGCCAGTAGCCCCGGGGTAGCGGGGCATGAGCAGTTCTTC.